A selection of T cell receptor beta chains follows, all from one sample in a study of identical twins' blood T cells. TCRdb fed the 5' RACE reads into MiXCR, producing one record per CDR3 protein. The sample consists of around 380,000 distinct CDR3 sequences, 28% of them appearing once. The specimen sequenced was PBMCs. The receptors come from a woman aged 18-55 years in good health. The CDR3 runs from the conserved cysteine through the conserved F or W. A D gene is named only where the DNA matches it firmly. Only some rows state a clone size, as once, few, many or a class for expanded clones.

clone size: many
J gene: TRBJ1-5
V gene: TRBV20-1
D gene: .
CDR3 protein: CSARDDPNQPQHF
CDR3 DNA: TGCAGTGCTAGAGATGATCCCAATCAGCCCCAGCATTTT

clone size: .
J gene: TRBJ2-7
V gene: TRBV6-5
D gene: TRBD2
CDR3 protein: CASSAEREGRGAYEQYF
CDR3 DNA: TGTGCCAGCAGTGCCGAGCGGGAGGGCCGTGGCGCCTACGAGCAGTACTTC

clone size: few
J gene: TRBJ2-7
V gene: TRBV6-2/TRBV6-3
D gene: .
CDR3 protein: CASSYSNFGSYEQYF
CDR3 DNA: TGTGCCAGCAGTTACTCAAACTTTGGTTCCTACGAGCAGTACTTC

clone size: few
J gene: TRBJ2-7
V gene: TRBV9
D gene: TRBD1
CDR3 protein: CASSPTGTGFYEQYF
CDR3 DNA: TGTGCCAGCAGCCCCACCGGGACAGGATTCTACGAGCAGTACTTC

clone size: few
J gene: TRBJ2-1
V gene: TRBV12-5
D gene: TRBD1
CDR3 protein: CASGLRTGGAYNEQFF
CDR3 DNA: TGTGCTAGTGGCCTCCGGACAGGGGGGGCCTACAATGAGCAGTTCTTC

clone size: .
J gene: TRBJ1-2
V gene: TRBV2
D gene: .
CDR3 protein: CASSISDYGYTF
CDR3 DNA: TGTGCCAGCAGTATATCAGACTATGGCTACACCTTC

clone size: .
J gene: TRBJ1-1
V gene: TRBV19
D gene: .
CDR3 protein: CASSGKGHNTEAFF
CDR3 DNA: TGTGCCAGTAGCGGAAAGGGACATAACACTGAAGCTTTCTTT

clone size: .
J gene: TRBJ2-3
V gene: TRBV20-1
D gene: TRBD2
CDR3 protein: CSARTSSGNTDTQYF
CDR3 DNA: TGCAGTGCTCGTACTTCTAGCGGAAACACAGATACGCAGTATTTT

clone size: many
J gene: TRBJ1-2
V gene: TRBV20-1
D gene: TRBD1
CDR3 protein: CSAQDRGFYGYTF
CDR3 DNA: TGCAGTGCCCAGGACAGGGGGTTTTATGGCTACACCTTC

clone size: .
J gene: TRBJ2-2
V gene: TRBV5-1
D gene: TRBD1
CDR3 protein: CASRPTGTGSTGELFF
CDR3 DNA: TGCGCCAGCAGACCAACCGGGACAGGTAGCACCGGGGAGCTGTTTTTT

clone size: once
J gene: TRBJ2-3
V gene: TRBV5-1
D gene: TRBD2
CDR3 protein: CASSLTGTSGYFNPSSTDTQYF
CDR3 DNA: TGCGCCAGCAGTCTTACCGGGACTAGCGGATATTTTAACCCCTCTAGCACAGATACGCAGTATTTT

clone size: many
J gene: TRBJ1-2
V gene: TRBV7-2
D gene: .
CDR3 protein: CASSPRKGGYTF
CDR3 DNA: TGTGCCAGCAGCCCCCGAAAAGGGGGCTACACCTTC

clone size: .
J gene: TRBJ2-1
V gene: TRBV20-1
D gene: .
CDR3 protein: CSAPSRRGGNEQFF
CDR3 DNA: TGCAGTGCTCCTTCCCGGCGGGGAGGCAATGAGCAGTTCTTC

clone size: few
J gene: TRBJ1-1
V gene: TRBV20-1
D gene: .
CDR3 protein: CSASRAEAFF
CDR3 DNA: TGCAGTGCGTCTCGAGCTGAAGCTTTCTTT

clone size: .
J gene: TRBJ1-1
V gene: TRBV5-1
D gene: .
CDR3 protein: CASSLGGAKHEAFF
CDR3 DNA: TGCGCCAGCAGCTTGGGGGGGGCTAAACATGAAGCTTTCTTT

clone size: .
J gene: TRBJ1-1
V gene: TRBV5-5
D gene: .
CDR3 protein: CASSFSPTGTEAFF
CDR3 DNA: TGTGCCAGCAGTTTTAGCCCCACGGGCACTGAAGCTTTCTTT

clone size: .
J gene: TRBJ1-1
V gene: TRBV12-3/TRBV12-4
D gene: .
CDR3 protein: CASSLSRAFF
CDR3 DNA: TGTGCCAGCAGTTTAAGTCGGGCTTTCTTT

clone size: .
J gene: TRBJ2-3
V gene: TRBV5-1
D gene: TRBD2
CDR3 protein: CASSKLAGSTDTQYF
CDR3 DNA: TGCGCCAGCAGCAAACTAGCGGGGAGCACAGATACGCAGTATTTT

clone size: once
J gene: TRBJ1-6
V gene: TRBV20-1
D gene: .
CDR3 protein: CSARTQGRGSPLHF
CDR3 DNA: TGCAGTGCTAGAACACAGGGTCGGGGTTCACCCCTCCACTTT

clone size: .
J gene: TRBJ2-1
V gene: TRBV11-2
D gene: TRBD2
CDR3 protein: CASSLGRLAGEVIRDNEQFF
CDR3 DNA: TGTGCCAGCAGCTTAGGTAGACTAGCGGGAGAGGTAATTAGGGACAATGAGCAGTTCTTC

clone size: few
J gene: TRBJ1-5
V gene: TRBV4-1
D gene: .
CDR3 protein: CASSQEPGTQPQHF
CDR3 DNA: TGCGCCAGCAGCCAAGAGCCAGGGACTCAGCCCCAGCATTTT

clone size: few
J gene: TRBJ2-2
V gene: TRBV20-1
D gene: TRBD2
CDR3 protein: CSARILAGVGTGELFF
CDR3 DNA: TGCAGTGCTAGGATACTAGCGGGAGTCGGTACCGGGGAGCTGTTTTTT

clone size: .
J gene: TRBJ2-3
V gene: TRBV14
D gene: TRBD2
CDR3 protein: CASSQGTAAGGTQYF
CDR3 DNA: TGTGCCAGCAGCCAAGGAACAGCGGCGGGAGGTACGCAGTATTTT

clone size: many
J gene: TRBJ1-3
V gene: TRBV4-1
D gene: .
CDR3 protein: CASSQLRTRSSGNTIYF
CDR3 DNA: TGCGCCAGCAGCCAACTACGGACACGGAGCTCTGGAAACACCATATATTTT

clone size: .
J gene: TRBJ2-1
V gene: TRBV7-9
D gene: TRBD2
CDR3 protein: CASSLSGRALNEQFF
CDR3 DNA: TGTGCCAGCAGCCTTAGCGGGAGGGCCTTAAATGAGCAGTTCTTC

clone size: .
J gene: TRBJ2-7
V gene: TRBV4-1
D gene: .
CDR3 protein: CASSQAQGEQYF
CDR3 DNA: TGCGCCAGCAGCCAAGCGCAAGGCGAGCAGTACTTC

clone size: .
J gene: TRBJ2-1
V gene: TRBV4-3
D gene: TRBD2
CDR3 protein: CASSQETAGGYNEQFF
CDR3 DNA: TGCGCCAGCAGCCAAGAGACAGCGGGAGGATACAATGAGCAGTTCTTC

clone size: .
J gene: TRBJ2-2
V gene: TRBV18
D gene: .
CDR3 protein: CASSPQRRNTGELFF
CDR3 DNA: TGTGCCAGCTCACCGCAACGGAGGAACACCGGGGAGCTGTTTTTT

clone size: few
J gene: TRBJ1-4
V gene: TRBV20-1
D gene: .
CDR3 protein: CSATGAAGGEKLFF
CDR3 DNA: TGCAGTGCTACAGGGGCCGCCGGCGGGGAAAAACTGTTTTTT

clone size: few
J gene: TRBJ1-4
V gene: TRBV3-1
D gene: .
CDR3 protein: CASSQPRSGGKLFF
CDR3 DNA: TGTGCCAGCAGCCAACCCCGCTCGGGAGGGAAACTGTTTTTT

clone size: .
J gene: TRBJ2-1
V gene: TRBV7-8
D gene: TRBD2
CDR3 protein: CASSLGTGGLINEQFF
CDR3 DNA: TGTGCCAGCAGCTTAGGTACGGGAGGGCTAATCAATGAGCAGTTCTTC

clone size: .
J gene: TRBJ2-1
V gene: TRBV5-1
D gene: TRBD1
CDR3 protein: CASSLTTGGEFF
CDR3 DNA: TGCGCCAGCAGCCTAACGACAGGGGGGGAGTTCTTC

clone size: few
J gene: TRBJ1-1
V gene: TRBV19
D gene: .
CDR3 protein: CASRSWQGLPRVNTEAFF
CDR3 DNA: TGTGCCAGTAGGTCATGGCAGGGGCTACCCCGGGTGAACACTGAAGCTTTCTTT

clone size: .
J gene: TRBJ2-7
V gene: TRBV2
D gene: .
CDR3 protein: CASGGDSRYEQYF
CDR3 DNA: TGTGCCAGCGGTGGGGACTCTCGCTACGAGCAGTACTTC

clone size: .
J gene: TRBJ1-1
V gene: TRBV20-1
D gene: .
CDR3 protein: CSARDSKAGVVTEAFF
CDR3 DNA: TGCAGTGCTAGAGATTCCAAGGCGGGAGTGGTCACTGAAGCTTTCTTT

clone size: .
J gene: TRBJ1-1
V gene: TRBV24-1
D gene: TRBD1
CDR3 protein: CANGQGRGEAFF
CDR3 DNA: TGTGCCAACGGACAGGGGCGGGGTGAAGCTTTCTTT

clone size: .
J gene: TRBJ2-7
V gene: TRBV7-2
D gene: TRBD1
CDR3 protein: CASSSGQEVSYEQYF
CDR3 DNA: TGTGCCAGCAGCTCGGGACAGGAGGTGTCCTACGAGCAGTACTTC

clone size: few
J gene: TRBJ1-5
V gene: TRBV18
D gene: .
CDR3 protein: CASSPPKGQPQHF
CDR3 DNA: TGTGCCAGCTCACCACCTAAAGGTCAGCCCCAGCATTTT

clone size: many
J gene: TRBJ2-3
V gene: TRBV19
D gene: .
CDR3 protein: CASSKEASPQYF
CDR3 DNA: TGTGCCAGTAGTAAGGAGGCTTCCCCGCAGTATTTT

clone size: few
J gene: TRBJ1-1
V gene: TRBV20-1
D gene: .
CDR3 protein: CSARDHPNTEAFF
CDR3 DNA: TGCAGTGCTAGAGATCATCCGAACACTGAAGCTTTCTTT

clone size: .
J gene: TRBJ2-3
V gene: TRBV11-2
D gene: TRBD1
CDR3 protein: CTSRLTGSTDTQYF
CDR3 DNA: TGTACCAGCAGGTTGACAGGGAGCACAGATACGCAATATTTT

clone size: .
J gene: TRBJ2-7
V gene: TRBV2
D gene: .
CDR3 protein: CASSRTGGCEQYF
CDR3 DNA: TGCGCCAGCAGTAGAACAGGAGGCTGCGAGCAGTACTTC